What follows are 6 T cell receptor beta chains derived from one specimen sequenced in a study of T cells in tuberculosis. The data were produced by immunoSEQ multiplex PCR, yet TCRdb's version contains in-frame clones alone and is incomplete. The sample includes about 28,000 clones, nearly 90% seen only once; the top ten take less than 7%. The sequenced material came from PBMCs. The source is a donor aged 10-35 years with latent tuberculosis or without tuberculosis infection.

The chain is built from TRBV25-1 and TRBJ2-7; D is unresolved. Trimming removed 5 bases from V and 9 bases from J, with 17 bases in between. Germline V lookup: CDR1 MGHDK, CDR2 SYGVNS. This CDR3 has 13 amino acids. The CDR3 protein is CASSQHQIRGQYF. The CDR3 region has the DNA TGTGCCAGCAGTCAACACCAAATACGAGGGCAGTACTTC.

This chain links TRBV4-1 with TRBJ2-3; D gene ambiguous. V lost 1 base and J 3 bases, leaving 14 bases between the germline ends. The CDR3 length is 16 residues. The germline gives CDR1 MGHRA, CDR2 YSYEKL. Written as DNA, the CDR3 is TGCGCCAGCAGCCAAGTATGGCCTTCGAAGACAGATACGCAGTATTTT. This sequence encodes CASSQVWPSKTDTQYF.

This clone is a singleton in its sample. The chain uses TRBV5-1 and TRBJ2-5; the D is unclear. The CDR3 is made up of 13 amino acids. The V gene lost 0 bases and the J gene lost 2 bases, with 5 bases spanning the gap. CDR1 is SGHRS, CDR2 YFSETQ, per germline. The CDR3 coding sequence is TGCGCCAGCAGCTTGGCCACTCAAGAGACCCAGTACTTC. Translated: CASSLATQETQYF.

The V call is TRBV19, the J call TRBJ1-5, with D tentatively TRBD1 (6 bases). The CDR3 consists of 14 residues. V was shortened by 1 base and J by 7 bases, with 11 bases between the two germline ends. Germline-derived CDR1 and CDR2 are LNHDA and SQIVND (reference sequence). CDR3 in DNA: TGTGCCAGTAGTATAGCAGGGGATGGACAGCCCCAGCATTTT. Translating it yields CASSIAGDGQPQHF.

The rearrangement uses TRBV5-1 and TRBJ2-2; 8 positions agree with TRBD2. This CDR3 comprises 16 residues. The germline V gene has CDR1 SGHRS and CDR2 YFSETQ. With V trimmed by 0 bases and J by 3 bases, 4 bases remained unmatched. The CDR3 DNA follows: TGCGCCAGCAGCTTGGTAGCGGGGCTATACACCGGGGAGCTGTTTTTT. Translation gives CASSLVAGLYTGELFF.

The chain employs TRBV6-1 and TRBJ1-2; the match to TRBD1 covers 7 bases. Trimming took 6 bases from V and 7 from J; bases not matched to a gene: 11. The CDR3 has 14 amino acids. CDR1 MNHNS and CDR2 SASEGT come from the germline V gene. CDR3 in amino acids: CASRALTGNGGYTF. CDR3 DNA sequence: TGTGCCAGCAGAGCCTTGACAGGGAATGGTGGCTACACCTTC.